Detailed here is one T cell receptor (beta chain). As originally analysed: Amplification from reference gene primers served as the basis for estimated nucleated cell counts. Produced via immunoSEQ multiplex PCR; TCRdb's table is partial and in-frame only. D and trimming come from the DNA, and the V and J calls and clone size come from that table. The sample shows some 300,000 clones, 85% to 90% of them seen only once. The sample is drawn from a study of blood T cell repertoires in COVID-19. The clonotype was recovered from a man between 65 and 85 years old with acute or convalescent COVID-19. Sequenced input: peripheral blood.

CDR3 amino acids: CASGRGGEGTQYF. The DNA of the CDR3 is TGCGCCAGCGGACGGGGGGGAGAGGGGACCCAGTACTTC. The chain employs TRBV5-1 and TRBJ2-5; 8 bases line up with TRBD2. V lost 7 bases, J lost 7 bases, and 9 bases stayed unmatched. The CDR3 totals 13 residues. CDR1 SGHRS and CDR2 YFSETQ come from the germline V gene.